This T cell receptor (beta chain) is drawn from a study of tumor-infiltrating lymphocytes in primary liver carcinoma. For the study at large: Samples produced roughly 3.5 to 7.13 million productive TCRbeta reads, comparable across tissue types.

Germline DNA was also extracted, while the blood RNA originated from unsorted whole blood. Researchers reported drawing four milliliters of peripheral blood before surgery. Study observations and caveats: Overlap in tumor-adjacent and tumor-blood pairs fell below that of tumor region pairs. Significantly greater top-250-clone fractions characterized tumors relative to blood (p = 0.039).

At least ten counts were recorded for this clonotype. No antigen is known for it. TCR beta cDNA came from about 0.45 ug total RNA, primed with a constant-region primer. Slightly modified ARM-PCR served as the procedure for the TCR beta libraries. These libraries came from three rounds of nested multiplex PCR. Forward primers for TRBV1-TRBV30 and a C-beta reverse primer served the first two PCR rounds, at 10 cycles each. A single record per CDR3 protein comes from TCRdb applying MiXCR to the multiplex PCR reads. The sample contains 250,000 to 400,000 distinct CDR3 sequences, approximately 60% of which appear only once. The V and J ends lost 3 bases and 9 bases respectively, with 12 bases between them. From germline, CDR1 is MNHEY and CDR2 SVGAGI. The CDR3 totals 14 residues.

This receptor was identified in a man in his forties with primary liver carcinoma and hepatitis B virus infection. Sequencing used peripheral blood. This chain links TRBV6-5 with TRBJ1-6; D gene ambiguous. Written as DNA, the CDR3 is TGTGCCAGCAGTTATATCGGTGGAGGTTCACCCCTCCACTTT. This encodes CASSYIGGGSPLHF.